This is a list of T cell receptor beta chains from one sample in a study of shared clonotypes between healthy human individuals. The protocol was immunoSEQ multiplex PCR, while the TCRdb copy is restricted to in-frame clones and leaves out a portion. The sample gives about 490,000 clones, 76% of which show up once; under 15% is in the top ten. The source material was PBMCs. All receptors derive from a woman in her forties in good health. Some clones in this sample may be carry-over from other donors' samples. The CDR3 runs from the conserved cysteine through the conserved F or W. The D gene is left open where the match is weak. Expanded clones are given a class, and other clones once, few, many or no size at all.

. TRBJ2-1 . TRBV7-2 CASSLVGTFYNEQFF TGTGCCAGCAGCTTAGTAGGCACCTTCTACAATGAGCAGTTCTTC
. TRBJ2-7 once TRBV13 CASAWNRASGEQYF TGTGCCAGCGCCTGGAATCGGGCTTCTGGCGAGCAGTACTTC
TRBD1 TRBJ1-6 . TRBV7-3 CASRLDRDNSPLHF TGTGCCAGCAGACTCGACAGGGACAATTCACCCCTCCACTTT
TRBD1 TRBJ1-1 . TRBV5-4 CASSLGRGTAGTEAFF TGTGCCAGCAGCTTGGGGAGGGGGACAGCGGGGACTGAAGCTTTCTTT
TRBD2 TRBJ2-2 . TRBV10-1 CASSESPSGNTGELFF TGCGCCAGCAGTGAGTCGCCTAGCGGGAACACCGGGGAGCTGTTTTTT
. TRBJ2-1 . TRBV30 CAWSPGAYNEQFF TGTGCCTGGAGTCCCGGGGCTTACAATGAGCAGTTCTTC
. TRBJ2-7 . TRBV21-1 CASSPHRGFSSYEQYF TGTGCCAGCAGCCCCCATCGGGGGTTTTCGTCCTACGAGCAGTACTTC
. TRBJ1-5 few TRBV27 CASSLQGNQPQHF TGTGCCAGCAGTTTACAGGGGAATCAGCCCCAGCATTTT
. TRBJ1-3 . TRBV7-9 CASSFLGSAGNTIYF TGTGCCAGCAGCTTTCTCGGTAGTGCTGGAAACACCATATATTTT
TRBD2 TRBJ2-7 . TRBV15 CATSRDLTSGMYEQYF TGTGCCACCAGCAGAGATTTAACTAGCGGGATGTACGAGCAGTACTTC
. TRBJ1-5 . TRBV30 CAWSVSVDQPQHF TGTGCCTGGAGTGTTTCTGTGGATCAGCCCCAGCATTTT
TRBD1 TRBJ2-7 . TRBV2 CASRQGPSYEQYF TGTGCCAGTCGACAGGGGCCCTCCTACGAGCAGTACTTC
TRBD1 TRBJ2-1 once TRBV5-1 CASSLQGHNEQFF TGCGCCAGCAGCTTACAGGGGCACAATGAGCAGTTCTTC
. TRBJ2-3 . TRBV18 CASSPLRGTDTQYF TGTGCCAGCTCACCTTTACGGGGCACAGATACGCAGTATTTT
. TRBJ2-3 . TRBV7-2 CASSRTSTDTQYF TGTGCCAGCAGCCGGACTAGCACAGATACGCAGTATTTT
TRBD2 TRBJ2-7 . TRBV4-1 CASSQASGPYEQYF TGCGCCAGCAGCCAAGCTAGCGGCCCATACGAGCAGTACTTC
TRBD1 TRBJ2-1 . TRBV2 CASSGPGQGSYNEQFF TGTGCCAGCAGTGGCCCGGGACAGGGCTCCTACAATGAGCAGTTCTTC
. TRBJ1-1 . TRBV6-1 CASSEISQAKIEAFF TGTGCCAGCAGTGAAATTAGCCAGGCTAAAATTGAAGCTTTCTTT
TRBD2 TRBJ2-3 . TRBV10-2 CASSGTSGLTDTQYF TGCGCCAGCAGTGGTACTAGCGGCCTCACAGATACGCAGTATTTT
TRBD2 TRBJ2-1 many TRBV6-4 CASSESSGSTDEQFF TGTGCCAGCAGTGAATCTAGCGGGAGCACGGACGAGCAGTTCTTC
. TRBJ1-4 few TRBV29-1 CSVGQRNEKLFF TGCAGCGTCGGGCAACGAAATGAAAAACTGTTTTTT
TRBD2 TRBJ2-2 . TRBV7-3 CASSSILAGETGELFF TGTGCCAGCAGCTCGATACTAGCGGGGGAAACCGGGGAGCTGTTTTTT
. TRBJ2-7 . TRBV29-1 CSVVQGAHEQYF TGCAGCGTTGTACAGGGAGCCCACGAGCAGTACTTC
TRBD1 TRBJ2-5 . TRBV11-2 CASSFQTGVETQYF TGTGCCAGCAGCTTCCAGACAGGGGTAGAGACCCAGTACTTC
. TRBJ1-1 . TRBV7-9 CASSLGTGAGNTEAFF TGTGCCAGCAGCTTAGGAACGGGGGCGGGGAACACTGAAGCTTTCTTT
TRBD1 TRBJ1-5 . TRBV2 CASSEGKTGTANQPQHF TGTGCCAGCAGTGAAGGTAAGACCGGGACAGCGAATCAGCCCCAGCATTTT
TRBD1 TRBJ1-1 . TRBV27 CASKKGGAGDTEAFF TGTGCCAGCAAAAAAGGGGGCGCCGGGGACACTGAAGCTTTCTTT
. TRBJ2-1 . TRBV7-7 CASSLRTGVRSYNEQFF TGTGCTAGCAGCTTAAGAACTGGGGTACGTTCCTACAATGAGCAGTTCTTC
. TRBJ1-5 . TRBV7-2 CASSTRGDQPQHF TGTGCCAGCAGCACCCGGGGAGATCAGCCCCAGCATTTT
. TRBJ2-3 . TRBV29-1 CSVVYGADTQYF TGCAGCGTTGTCTACGGGGCAGATACGCAGTATTTT
TRBD1 TRBJ2-7 . TRBV5-4 CASSQKTGNPYEQYF TGTGCCAGCAGCCAGAAGACAGGGAATCCCTACGAGCAGTACTTC
. TRBJ1-1 few TRBV5-8 CASSPRWGGLNTEAFF TGTGCCAGCAGCCCCCGATGGGGCGGATTGAACACTGAAGCTTTCTTT
TRBD2 TRBJ2-5 few TRBV7-9 CASSPGLAGETQYF TGTGCCAGCAGCCCGGGACTAGCGGGAGAGACCCAGTACTTC
TRBD2 TRBJ2-1 . TRBV11-1 CASSAGLAGASSYNEQFF TGTGCCAGCAGCGCGGGACTAGCGGGGGCAAGCTCCTACAATGAGCAGTTCTTC
TRBD1 TRBJ1-4 . TRBV5-1 CASSLTGTGYEKLFF TGCGCCAGCAGCTTGACCGGGACAGGGTATGAAAAACTGTTTTTT
. TRBJ2-3 . TRBV2 CASRGRGTDTQYF TGTGCCAGCAGGGGCAGGGGCACAGATACGCAGTATTTT
. TRBJ2-4 . TRBV5-8 CASSLGNTLGAKNIQYF TGTGCCAGCAGCTTGGGCAATACGCTAGGGGCCAAAAACATTCAGTACTTC
TRBD1 TRBJ2-1 . TRBV29-1 CSVVVRAGGNEQFF TGCAGCGTTGTAGTGAGGGCAGGGGGTAATGAGCAGTTCTTC
TRBD2 TRBJ2-5 . TRBV6-6 CASSYLAGRGETQYF TGTGCCAGCAGTTACCTAGCGGGAAGGGGAGAGACCCAGTACTTC
TRBD1 TRBJ2-5 . TRBV29-1 CSGTRQGVKTQYF TGCAGCGGCACCAGACAGGGCGTTAAGACCCAGTACTTC
. TRBJ2-6 . TRBV5-1 CASSLGGSLSSGANVLTF TGCGCCAGCAGCTTGGGGGGGTCGCTTTCATCAGGGGCCAACGTCCTGACTTTC
TRBD2 TRBJ2-5 . TRBV19 CASSTSGGETQYF TGTGCCAGTAGTACGTCCGGGGGGGAGACCCAGTACTTC
TRBD1 TRBJ2-1 . TRBV5-1 CASSPGTGTNEQFF TGCGCCAGCAGCCCCGGGACAGGGACGAATGAGCAGTTCTTC
TRBD2 TRBJ2-1 . TRBV29-1 CSVSRTSGHNNEQFF TGCAGCGTCTCCAGGACTAGCGGCCACAACAATGAGCAGTTCTTC
. TRBJ2-5 . TRBV15 CATSGDRVMETQYF TGTGCCACCAGCGGAGATCGGGTAATGGAGACCCAGTACTTC
. TRBJ1-4 . TRBV6-6 CASMLRTGGEKLFF TGTGCCAGCATGCTCCGCACAGGTGGTGAAAAACTGTTTTTT
TRBD1 TRBJ2-1 . TRBV18 CASSQGAYNEQFF TGTGCCAGCTCGCAGGGGGCCTACAATGAGCAGTTCTTC
. TRBJ1-1 many TRBV14 CASSPGAGRTEAFF TGTGCCAGCAGCCCCGGGGCAGGGCGCACTGAAGCTTTCTTT
TRBD1 TRBJ1-1 . TRBV28 CASHRGLLNTEAFF TGTGCCAGCCACAGGGGATTGTTGAACACTGAAGCTTTCTTT
. TRBJ1-2 . TRBV7-2 CASSLAPVGAGNYGYTF TGTGCCAGCAGCTTAGCGCCGGTAGGGGCCGGAAACTATGGCTACACCTTC
. TRBJ1-2 . TRBV6-5 CASSYSAPTSGYTF TGTGCCAGCAGTTACTCGGCCCCCACCTCCGGCTACACCTTC
. TRBJ2-5 many TRBV7-2 CASSLVRGFLGGQETQYF TGTGCCAGCAGCTTAGTACGCGGATTTCTGGGGGGCCAAGAGACCCAGTACTTC
. TRBJ2-5 . TRBV7-3 CASSRGSQETQYF TGTGCCAGCAGCCGCGGCAGCCAAGAGACCCAGTACTTC
TRBD1 TRBJ2-7 few TRBV5-1 CASSLVGGAISHEQYF TGCGCCAGCAGCTTGGTAGGGGGCGCGATTTCCCACGAGCAGTACTTC
. TRBJ1-5 few TRBV30 CAYSSSTRNQPQHF TGTGCCTACAGTTCCAGCACCCGAAATCAGCCCCAGCATTTT
. TRBJ2-5 . TRBV6-6 CASSYWGPRETQYF TGTGCCAGCAGTTACTGGGGCCCAAGGGAGACCCAGTACTTC
TRBD2 TRBJ2-2 . TRBV7-2 CASTPLGGRNTGELFF TGTGCCAGCACCCCTTTGGGGGGGAGAAACACCGGGGAGCTGTTTTTT
. TRBJ1-1 . TRBV30 CAAGRRPPDTEAFF TGTGCCGCCGGGAGGAGGCCCCCGGACACTGAAGCTTTCTTT